Following are 19 T cell receptor beta chains from one sample sequenced in a study of T cells in Graves' hyperthyroidism and ophthalmopathy. Template material for amplifying TCR beta CDR3 regions consisted of RNA transcripts. TCR CDR3 underwent first-round RT-PCR with the HTBI primer set. TCRdb processed the multiplex PCR reads anew with MiXCR; each CDR3 protein has one entry. The data show approximately 560,000 distinct CDR3 sequences, less than 20% seen once. Material: blood. The receptors were gathered from a woman aged 25 to 39 with Graves' hyperthyroidism.

The V call is TRBV6-2 or TRBV6-3, the J call TRBJ2-1; TRBD1 aligns across 12 bases. The CDR3 is 16 amino acids. J lost 7 bases, V lost 0 bases, and 4 bases had no gene match. CDR1 MNHEY and CDR2 SVGEGT come from the germline V gene. CDR3 region: CASSYSGTGGRNEQFF. The DNA for the CDR3 is TGTGCCAGCAGTTACTCCGGGACAGGGGGCAGGAATGAGCAGTTCTTC.

Many counts were recorded for this clonotype. V and J are TRBV28 and TRBJ2-1, with D possibly being TRBD1 or TRBD2 (6 bases each). The CDR3 sequence is 16 residues long. V lost 8 bases and J 1 base, leaving 18 bases between the germline ends. Germline V gene lookup returns CDR1 MDHEN and CDR2 SYDVKM. The CDR3 loop is CASGEITGRSYNEQFF. The CDR3 region has the DNA TGTGCCAGCGGCGAAATCACAGGGAGGTCCTACAATGAGCAGTTCTTC.

In this sample, this clonotype turned up many times. The chain has TRBV30 and TRBJ1-1; D call uncertain. The CDR3 has 12 residues. V was trimmed by 3 bases and J by 0 bases, leaving 5 bases between them. Per germline, CDR1 GTSNPN and CDR2 SVGIG (reference sequence). CDR3 DNA: TGTGCCTGGAGCGTGTTGAACACTGAAGCTTTCTTT. It encodes CAWSVLNTEAFF.

Ten or more counts support this clonotype. The chain couples TRBV9 to TRBJ2-1; D might be TRBD2 (7 bases). CDR3 size: 15 residues. With 0 bases removed from V and 2 bases from J, the gap between germline ends came to 9 bases. Per germline, CDR1 SGDLS and CDR2 YYNGEE. The CDR3 DNA follows: TGTGCCAGCAGCGTAGACGGGGGGCCCTACAATGAGCAGTTCTTC. Translating it yields CASSVDGGPYNEQFF.

V is TRBV27 and J is TRBJ2-1; 15 bases fit TRBD2. Germline V lookup: CDR1 MNHEY, CDR2 SMNVEV (reference sequence). CDR3 length: 16 amino acids. The V segment lost 4 bases and the J segment 5 bases; nucleotides outside the gene matches: 3. CDR3 in DNA: TGTGCCAGCAGTTGGACTAGCGGGGGGGGTGACAATGAGCAGTTCTTC. Protein sequence: CASSWTSGGGDNEQFF.

This chain links TRBV7-9 with TRBJ2-1, with D unresolved. Between the trimmed V and J ends, which lost 4 bases and 9 bases, there was a span of 7 bases. The germline CDR1 and CDR2 sequences are SEHNR and FQNEAQ (reference sequence). The CDR3 is 11 amino acids. CDR3 region: CASSSWAEQFF. DNA for the CDR3: TGTGCCAGCAGCTCTTGGGCTGAGCAGTTCTTC.

This clonotype came up many times. This rearrangement joins TRBV11-2 to TRBJ1-1; TRBD1 might be the D (5 bases). This CDR3 region has 12 residues. Germline V lookup: CDR1 SGHAT, CDR2 FQNNGV. Deletions cut 1 base from V and 11 bases from J, with 11 bases between. The CDR3, as DNA: TGTGCCAGCAGCTTAGTTAGACAGTCGGCTTTCTTT. It specifies CASSLVRQSAFF.

V usage is TRBV20-1 and J usage is TRBJ2-2; tentative D call: TRBD2 (6 bases). This CDR3 has 11 amino acids. V lost 5 bases, J lost 6 bases, and 7 bases lay in between. CDR1 DFQATT and CDR2 SNEGSKA come from the germline V gene (reference sequence). The CDR3 nucleotides are TGCAGTGCTCCGGGGGCCGGGGAGCTGTTTTTT. Its protein is CSAPGAGELFF.

This clonotype was picked up many times. V is TRBV10-3 and J is TRBJ2-7; 7 positions agree with TRBD1. CDR1 and CDR2 (germline): ENHRY, SYGVKD. The trim removed 6 bases at V and 6 bases at J, leaving 5 bases unmatched. The CDR3 consists of 12 residues. DNA for the CDR3: TGTGCCATCAGCAAGACAGGGTCCGAGCAGTACTTC. It specifies CAISKTGSEQYF.

This clonotype appeared many times. The chain uses TRBV2 and TRBJ2-3; TRBD2 is a possible D gene (6 bases). Germline lookup yields CDR1 SNHLY and CDR2 FYNNEI. V lost 1 base to trimming and J lost 3 bases, with 17 bases between them. The CDR3 extends over 17 amino acids. The CDR3 region has the DNA TGTGCCAGCAGTGAAGTTGTAGGGGACTGGAATACAGATACGCAGTATTTT. Translation gives CASSEVVGDWNTDTQYF.

The chain combines TRBV12-3 or TRBV12-4 with TRBJ2-1; tentatively, D is TRBD2 (6 bases). V lost 6 bases, J lost 5 bases, and 14 bases lay in between. This CDR3 is built from 14 residues. CDR3 sequence reads: CASSNSGTNNEQFF. DNA of the CDR3: TGTGCCAGCAGCAATAGCGGTACTAACAATGAGCAGTTCTTC.

This clonotype was observed many times. This chain connects TRBV12-3 or TRBV12-4 to TRBJ2-3; TRBD2 aligns across 11 bases. The CDR3 loop spans 17 amino acids. The ends lost 5 bases at V and 4 bases at J; junction bases unmatched: 11. The CDR3 DNA reads TGTGCCAGCAGTGGGACTAGCGGACCGGTCGTGGCAGATACGCAGTATTTT. Translating it yields CASSGTSGPVVADTQYF.

This clonotype was observed many times. The chain links TRBV29-1 to TRBJ1-1; the D is unclear. Germline CDR1 and CDR2: SQVTM and ANQGSEA. V lost 4 bases and J 2 bases, leaving 8 bases between the germline ends. This CDR3 is built from 12 residues. The CDR3, as DNA: TGCAGCGTTGTTCGACAAAACACTGAAGCTTTCTTT. Translated: CSVVRQNTEAFF.

CDR3 DNA: TGTGCCACCAGCGGCGGGACGGCCGGGAACATTCAGTACTTC. Translation: CATSGGTAGNIQYF. The chain uses TRBV15 and TRBJ2-4; D may be TRBD2 (6 bases). The germline V and J ends were trimmed by 5 bases and 7 bases, with 15 bases remaining between them. Germline lookup yields CDR1 LNHNV and CDR2 YYDKDF (reference sequence). The CDR3 is made up of 14 amino acids.

The sample holds many counts of this clonotype. This rearrangement joins TRBV13 to TRBJ2-7, with D possibly being TRBD1 (6 bases). The V end was cut by 5 bases, the J end by 2 bases, with 19 bases between. CDR1 and CDR2 (germline): PRHDT, FYEKMQ (reference sequence). This CDR3 comprises 16 residues. CDR3 loop: CASSESEGQFAYEQYF. The CDR3, as DNA: TGTGCCAGCAGCGAAAGCGAAGGACAGTTCGCCTACGAGCAGTACTTC.

At least ten counts were recorded for this clonotype. The rearrangement links TRBV10-3 to TRBJ2-1; D is unresolved. V was pared by 4 bases and J by 5 bases, with 6 bases between. The CDR3 contains 12 residues. The V gene's germline CDR1 is ENHRY and CDR2 SYGVKD. CDR3 in amino acids: CAISGPNNEQFF. CDR3 bases: TGTGCCATCAGTGGGCCGAACAATGAGCAGTTCTTC.

Many counts were recorded for this clonotype. The J gene is TRBJ2-7, the V gene TRBV2, with a weak D call TRBD1 (6 bases). Trimming cost V 10 bases and J 7 bases, with 20 bases left between them. This CDR3 comprises 13 residues. Germline lookup yields CDR1 SNHLY and CDR2 FYNNEI. CDR3 amino acids: CAIIRVSGVEQYF. Written as DNA, the CDR3 is TGTGCCATTATAAGGGTATCAGGGGTGGAGCAGTACTTC.

There are many counts of this clonotype. Sequence at one end of the junction differs from germline and may be a read error. This chain links TRBV7-2 with TRBJ2-7; D call uncertain. CDR3 length: 13 amino acids. CDR1 is SGHTA and CDR2 is FQGNSA in the germline V gene. The CDR3 spells CASSPIPSDEQYF. CDR3 sequence (DNA): TGTGCCAGCAGCCCCATCCCCTCCGACGAGCAGTACTTC.

This clonotype was observed at least ten times. The chain couples TRBV5-1 to TRBJ2-7; weak D call: TRBD2 (6 bases). In germline, CDR1 is SGHRS, CDR2 YFSETQ. This CDR3 is 16 amino acids long. V lost 1 base, J lost 3 bases, and 17 bases lay in between. The DNA for the CDR3 is TGCGCCAGCAGCTTGTCGTCCACGGGACTCAGCTACGAGCAGTACTTC. This translates into CASSLSSTGLSYEQYF.